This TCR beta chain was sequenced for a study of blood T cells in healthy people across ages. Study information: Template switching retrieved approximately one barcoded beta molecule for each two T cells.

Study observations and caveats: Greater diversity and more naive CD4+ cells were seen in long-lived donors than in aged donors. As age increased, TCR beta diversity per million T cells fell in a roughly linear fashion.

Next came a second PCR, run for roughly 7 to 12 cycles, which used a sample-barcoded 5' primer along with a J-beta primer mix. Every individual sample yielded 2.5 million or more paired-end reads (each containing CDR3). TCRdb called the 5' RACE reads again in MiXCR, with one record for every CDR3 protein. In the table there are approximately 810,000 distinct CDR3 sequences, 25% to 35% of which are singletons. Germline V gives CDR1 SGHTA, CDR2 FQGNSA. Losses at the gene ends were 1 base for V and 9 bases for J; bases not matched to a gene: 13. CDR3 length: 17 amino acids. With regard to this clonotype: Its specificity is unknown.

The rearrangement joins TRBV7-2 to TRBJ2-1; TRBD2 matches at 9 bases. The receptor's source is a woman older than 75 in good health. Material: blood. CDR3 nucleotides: TGTGCCAGCAGCTTAGAAGTTTGGCGGGGGGGTACCGGTGAGCAGTTCTTC. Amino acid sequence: CASSLEVWRGGTGEQFF.